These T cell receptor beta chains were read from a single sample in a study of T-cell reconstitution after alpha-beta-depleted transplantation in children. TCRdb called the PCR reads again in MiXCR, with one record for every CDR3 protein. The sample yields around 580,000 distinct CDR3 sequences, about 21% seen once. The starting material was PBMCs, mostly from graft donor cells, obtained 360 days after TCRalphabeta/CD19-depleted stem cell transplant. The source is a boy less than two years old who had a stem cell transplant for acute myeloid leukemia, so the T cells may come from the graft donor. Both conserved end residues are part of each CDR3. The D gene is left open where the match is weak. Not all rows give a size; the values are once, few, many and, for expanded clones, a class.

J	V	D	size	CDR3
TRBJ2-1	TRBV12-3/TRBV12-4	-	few	CASSSPVGRVNEQFF
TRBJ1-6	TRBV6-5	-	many	CASSYEAGVSPLHF
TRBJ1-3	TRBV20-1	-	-	CSAGVGGLYSGNTIYF
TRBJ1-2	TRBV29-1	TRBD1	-	CSVERTGGIYGYTF
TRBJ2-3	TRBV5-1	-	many	CASSSADTQYF
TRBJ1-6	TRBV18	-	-	CASSPGGRSYNSPLHF
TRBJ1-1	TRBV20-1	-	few	CSGQRDTEAFF
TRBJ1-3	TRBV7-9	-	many	CASSLGSPEGGNTIYF
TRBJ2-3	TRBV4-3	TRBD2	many	CASSLQRGYTDTQYF
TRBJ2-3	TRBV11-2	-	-	CASSLDRPPPTDTQYF
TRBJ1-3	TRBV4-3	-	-	CASSPGGEGNTIYF
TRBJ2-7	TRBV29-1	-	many	CSVLLVPYEQYF
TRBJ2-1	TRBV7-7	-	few	CASSQTSNLLRNGYNEQFF
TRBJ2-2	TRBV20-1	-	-	CSARERLHTGELFF
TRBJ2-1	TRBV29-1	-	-	CSVTPRINEQFF
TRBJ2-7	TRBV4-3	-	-	CASSQDTTTYEQYF
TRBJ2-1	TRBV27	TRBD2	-	CASSLYPGLAGVNEQFF
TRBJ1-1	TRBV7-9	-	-	CASSLRGNSGNTEAFF
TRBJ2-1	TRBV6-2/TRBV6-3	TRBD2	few	CASSNPGLAGNEQFF
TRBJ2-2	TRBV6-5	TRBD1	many	CASSYLTGTGELFF
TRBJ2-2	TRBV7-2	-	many	CASSFRSSNTGELFF
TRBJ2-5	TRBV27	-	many	CASSFSLGGQETQYF
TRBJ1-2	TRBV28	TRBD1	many	CASRGTGNVDGYTF
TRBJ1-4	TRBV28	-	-	CASYPGGRMNEKLFF
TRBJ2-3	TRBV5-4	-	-	CASSTNAYTDTQYF
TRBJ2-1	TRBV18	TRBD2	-	CASSPIAGGPRSSYNEQFF
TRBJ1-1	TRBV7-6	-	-	CASSLVEEGGEAFF
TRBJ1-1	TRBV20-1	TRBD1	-	CSARDWGLLGTGLVAFF
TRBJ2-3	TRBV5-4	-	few	CASSRGGGATDTQYF
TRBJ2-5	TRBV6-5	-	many	CASSYSIAPNGFETQYF
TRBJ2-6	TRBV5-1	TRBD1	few	CASSSGQGWAGANVLTF
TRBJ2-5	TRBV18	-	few	CASSPQGLETQYF
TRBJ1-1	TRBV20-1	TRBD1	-	CSAPEIQGANTEAFF
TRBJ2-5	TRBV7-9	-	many	CASSFSGGALLEETQYF
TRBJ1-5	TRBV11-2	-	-	CASSVSGGGNQPQHF
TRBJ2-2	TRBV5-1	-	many	CASSPTGIGAGELFF
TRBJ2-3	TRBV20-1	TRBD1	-	CSARGDRLSTDTQYF
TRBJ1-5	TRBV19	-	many	CASSRRTQGNSNQPQHF
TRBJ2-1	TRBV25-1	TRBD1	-	CASSTTGGVYNEQFF
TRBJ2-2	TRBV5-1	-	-	CASGYVAGRLNTGELFF
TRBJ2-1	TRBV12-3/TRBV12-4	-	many	CASGTQGNEQFF
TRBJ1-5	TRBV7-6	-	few	CASSVRGRGQPQHF
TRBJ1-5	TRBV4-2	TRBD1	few	CASSQDPTSTGYNQPQHF
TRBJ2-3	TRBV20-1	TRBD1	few	CSARGIPGQGPDTQYF
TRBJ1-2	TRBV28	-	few	CATPGPGDCTF
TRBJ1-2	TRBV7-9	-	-	CANEGLGYDYGYTF